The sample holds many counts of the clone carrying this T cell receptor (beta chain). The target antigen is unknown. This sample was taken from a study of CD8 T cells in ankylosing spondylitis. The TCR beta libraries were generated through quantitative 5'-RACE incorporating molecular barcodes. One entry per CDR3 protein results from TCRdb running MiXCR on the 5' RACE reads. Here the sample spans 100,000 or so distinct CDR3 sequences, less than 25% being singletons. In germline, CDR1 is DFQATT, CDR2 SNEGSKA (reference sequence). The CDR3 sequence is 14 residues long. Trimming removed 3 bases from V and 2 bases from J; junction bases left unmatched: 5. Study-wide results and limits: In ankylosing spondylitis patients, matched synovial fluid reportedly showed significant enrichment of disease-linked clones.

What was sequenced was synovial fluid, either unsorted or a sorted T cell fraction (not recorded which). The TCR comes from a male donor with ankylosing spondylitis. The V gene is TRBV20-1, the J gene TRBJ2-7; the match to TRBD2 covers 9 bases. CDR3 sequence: CSARPSGNPYEQYF. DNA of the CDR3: TGCAGTGCTAGGCCTAGCGGGAATCCCTACGAGCAGTACTTC.